This entry lists 13 T cell receptor beta chains sequenced from one sample in a study of OX40 agonist ivuxolimab in advanced cancers. Sequencing used immunoSEQ multiplex PCR; TCRdb keeps in-frame clones, though not all of them. The data show about 110,000 clones, around 90% seen once. The sample was CD4+ or CD8+ T cells sorted from blood, taken in a trial of the OX40 agonist ivuxolimab. The receptors were gathered from an adult with an advanced solid tumor such as melanoma, head and neck, liver or kidney cancer.

This chain links TRBV6-5 with TRBJ2-7; D gene ambiguous. The CDR3 consists of 11 residues. V was shortened by 5 bases and J by 5 bases, with 7 bases between the two germline ends. CDR1 is MNHEY, CDR2 SVGAGI, per germline. In nucleotides, the CDR3 is TGTGCCAGCAGTCCCCAGGACGAGCAGTACTTC. Protein: CASSPQDEQYF.

J is TRBJ1-1 and V is TRBV7-9; no reliable D call. Germline V gene sequence: CDR1 SEHNR, CDR2 FQNEAQ (reference sequence). This CDR3 region has 15 residues. The V end was cut by 3 bases, the J end by 4 bases, with 15 bases between. The CDR3 DNA sequence: TGTGCCAGCAGCTTGGGGATCGGGGTAAGCACTGAAGCTTTCTTT. Amino acid sequence: CASSLGIGVSTEAFF.

The V and J genes are TRBV5-4 and TRBJ2-4; D assignment may be TRBD1 or TRBD2 (5 bases each). The V end was cut by 1 base, the J end by 9 bases, with 11 bases between. This CDR3 is 13 amino acids long. Germline CDR1 and CDR2: SGHNT and YYREEE (reference sequence). The CDR3 DNA follows: TGTGCCAGCAGCTTGTATGGGGGAAGCATTCAGTACTTC. It yields the protein CASSLYGGSIQYF.

The gene calls are TRBV25-1 and TRBJ2-5; the D gene is possibly TRBD2 (6 bases). The CDR3 extends over 13 amino acids. V was cut by 9 bases and J by 4 bases, with 15 bases left in between. The germline gives CDR1 MGHDK, CDR2 SYGVNS. As DNA, the CDR3 is TGTGCCAGTTGGCCCCAGGGAGGAGAGACCCAGTACTTC. It codes for CASWPQGGETQYF.

The chain joins TRBV2 to TRBJ2-7, with D perhaps TRBD2 (5 bases). V shed 6 bases and J shed 6 bases, with 18 bases lying between them. This CDR3 is built from 14 residues. Per the germline V gene, CDR1 is SNHLY and CDR2 is FYNNEI. CDR3 coding DNA: TGTGCCAGCAGATCAAGGGAGCTTGTCAGCGAGCAGTACTTC. Amino acid sequence: CASRSRELVSEQYF.

V usage is TRBV2 and J usage is TRBJ1-2; 9 nucleotides align to TRBD1. Per germline, CDR1 SNHLY and CDR2 FYNNEI. V was pared by 6 bases and J by 8 bases, with 4 bases of the junction left unmatched. CDR3 length: 12 residues. The CDR3 here is CASSGTGPGYTF. CDR3 DNA sequence: TGTGCCAGCAGCGGGACAGGGCCGGGCTACACCTTC.

A single count supports this clone. The rearrangement joins TRBV5-4 to TRBJ1-4; a possible D gene is TRBD1 (5 bases). This CDR3 has 15 residues. The V and J ends lost 0 bases and 8 bases respectively, with 14 bases between them. Germline V gives CDR1 SGHNT, CDR2 YYREEE (reference sequence). Here the CDR3 DNA reads TGTGCCAGCAGCTTGGGGGGCGGACACACCGAAAAACTGTTTTTT. Translation gives CASSLGGGHTEKLFF.

Comments on this clone: Other nucleotide sequences in the sample specify the same CDR3. The chain recombines TRBV7-9 with TRBJ2-1, with 12 bases fitting TRBD2. V was clipped by 1 base and J by 2 bases; unmatched bases: 0. CDR1 and CDR2 (germline): SEHNR, FQNEAQ (reference sequence). The CDR3 is made up of 16 amino acids. CDR3: CASSLGLAGAYNEQFF. In DNA form, the CDR3 reads TGTGCCAGCAGCTTAGGACTAGCGGGAGCCTACAATGAGCAGTTCTTC.

The chain couples TRBV7-9 to TRBJ2-6; TRBD2 matches at 7 bases. The germline V gene has CDR1 SEHNR and CDR2 FQNEAQ (reference sequence). Trimming removed 4 bases from V and 0 bases from J; junction bases left unmatched: 6. This CDR3 is built from 17 residues. CDR3 loop: CASSYRGESSGANVLTF. The CDR3 region has the DNA TGTGCCAGCAGCTACCGGGGGGAATCCTCTGGGGCCAACGTCCTGACTTTC.

V usage is TRBV6-1 and J usage is TRBJ2-3; tentative D call: TRBD2 (6 bases). Germline lookup yields CDR1 MNHNS and CDR2 SASEGT. The CDR3 runs to 15 residues. Trimming cost V 4 bases and J 3 bases, with 14 bases left between them. CDR3 sequence reads: CASSGAGSVTDTQYF. The CDR3 nucleotides are TGTGCCAGCAGTGGCGCGGGGTCGGTAACAGATACGCAGTATTTT.

This clone was found a few times. The genes are TRBV30 and TRBJ1-5; TRBD1 is a possible D gene (6 bases). The V gene lost 2 bases and the J gene lost 5 bases, with 7 bases spanning the gap. Germline CDR1 is GTSNPN and CDR2 is SVGIG (reference sequence). The CDR3 consists of 12 residues. CDR3 residues: CAWSSGDQPQHF. The DNA of the CDR3 is TGTGCCTGGAGTTCAGGGGATCAGCCCCAGCATTTT.

The chain links TRBV2 to TRBJ2-5; the match to TRBD2 covers 15 bases. The germline gives CDR1 SNHLY, CDR2 FYNNEI. Trimming took 6 bases from V and 8 from J; bases not matched to a gene: 7. The CDR3 loop spans 15 amino acids. The CDR3 here is CASRGTSGGSVTQYF. DNA of the CDR3: TGTGCCAGCAGGGGGACTAGCGGGGGGTCAGTCACCCAGTACTTC.

The V gene is TRBV30, the J gene TRBJ1-5; D perhaps matches TRBD1 (5 bases). CDR1 is GTSNPN and CDR2 is SVGIG in the germline V gene (reference sequence). Between the trimmed V and J ends, which lost 3 bases and 7 bases, there was a span of 16 bases. The CDR3 covers 14 residues. The CDR3: CAWRKGGVGQPQHF. CDR3 DNA sequence: TGTGCCTGGAGGAAGGGAGGGGTTGGCCAGCCCCAGCATTTT.